The count of the clone carrying this T cell receptor (beta chain) is one. The CDR3 length is 13 residues. Per the germline V gene, CDR1 is KGHSH and CDR2 is LQKENI. Between the trimmed V and J ends, which lost 3 bases and 7 bases, there was a span of 10 bases. Using immunoSEQ multiplex PCR, the repertoire was profiled, and TCRdb retains in-frame clones only, with some absent. Of 18,000 or so clones listed, about 69% are singletons. Treatment reported: randomized to nivolumab then ipilimumab (arm A) or the reverse (arm B). DNA-damaging chemotherapy had not been given to any patient beforehand. Sorted cells were live CD3+CD8+, lacking CD19 and CD56, from PBMCs. The data were obtained in a study of sequential checkpoint blockade in melanoma.

The rearrangement joins TRBV18 to TRBJ2-1; D not resolved. This specimen consisted of CD8+ T cells sorted from blood (inferred from file names), obtained from a patient given nivolumab and ipilimumab in sequence. This receptor was obtained from a human donor with melanoma. The DNA of the CDR3 is TGTGCCAGCTCACCCCCCTTTAGTAATGAGCAGTTCTTC. This codes for CASSPPFSNEQFF.